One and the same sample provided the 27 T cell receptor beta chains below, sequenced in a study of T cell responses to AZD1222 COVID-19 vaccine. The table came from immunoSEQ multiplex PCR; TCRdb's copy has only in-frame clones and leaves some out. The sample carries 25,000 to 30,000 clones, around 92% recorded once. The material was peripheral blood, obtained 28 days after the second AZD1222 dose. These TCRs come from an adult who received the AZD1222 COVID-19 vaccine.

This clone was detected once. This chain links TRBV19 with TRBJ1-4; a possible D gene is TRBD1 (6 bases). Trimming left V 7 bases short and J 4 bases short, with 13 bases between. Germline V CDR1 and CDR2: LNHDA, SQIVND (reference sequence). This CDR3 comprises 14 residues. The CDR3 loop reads CASTWGRGNEKLFF. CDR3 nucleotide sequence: TGTGCCAGTACCTGGGGCAGGGGTAATGAAAAACTGTTTTTT.

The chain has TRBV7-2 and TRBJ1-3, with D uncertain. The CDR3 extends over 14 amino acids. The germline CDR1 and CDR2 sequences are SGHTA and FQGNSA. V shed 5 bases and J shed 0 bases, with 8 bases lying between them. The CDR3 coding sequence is TGTGCCAGCAGCGCGGTTTACTCTGGAAACACCATATATTTT. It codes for CASSAVYSGNTIYF.

The CDR3 region is CASSIGDVYEQYF. CDR3 bases: TGTGCCAGTAGTATAGGCGACGTCTACGAGCAGTACTTC. The J gene is TRBJ2-7, the V gene TRBV19; no definite D call. The length of the CDR3 is 13 residues. Germline V gene data show CDR1 as LNHDA and CDR2 as SQIVND (reference sequence). V gave up 1 base and J gave up 3 bases, with 7 bases separating them. The whole variable domain, remainder taken from reference TRBV19 and TRBJ2-7, is DGGITQSPKYLFRKEGQNVTLSCEQNLNHDAMYWYRQDPGQGLRLIYYSQIVNDFQKGDIAEGYSVSREKKESFPLTVTSAQKNPTAFYLCASSIGDVYEQYFGPGTRLTVT.

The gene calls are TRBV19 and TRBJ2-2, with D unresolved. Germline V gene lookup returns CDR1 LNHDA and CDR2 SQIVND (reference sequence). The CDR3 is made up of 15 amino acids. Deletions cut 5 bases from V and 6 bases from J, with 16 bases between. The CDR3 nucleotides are TGTGCCAGTAGTCCCCTGGGCCAACCTCCCGGGGAGCTGTTTTTT. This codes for CASSPLGQPPGELFF.

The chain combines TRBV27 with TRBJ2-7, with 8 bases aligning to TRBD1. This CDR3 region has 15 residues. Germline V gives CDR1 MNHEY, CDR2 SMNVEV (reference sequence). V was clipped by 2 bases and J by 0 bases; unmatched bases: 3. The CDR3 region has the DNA TGTGCCAGCAGTTTAGGGCAGGGGGCCTCCTACGAGCAGTACTTC. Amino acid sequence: CASSLGQGASYEQYF.

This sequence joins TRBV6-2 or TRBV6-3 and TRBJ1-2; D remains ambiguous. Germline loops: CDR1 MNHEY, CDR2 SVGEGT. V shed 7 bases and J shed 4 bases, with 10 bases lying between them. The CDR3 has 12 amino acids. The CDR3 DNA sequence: TGTGCCAGCAACCCGGGAGCCTATGGCTACACCTTC. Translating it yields CASNPGAYGYTF.

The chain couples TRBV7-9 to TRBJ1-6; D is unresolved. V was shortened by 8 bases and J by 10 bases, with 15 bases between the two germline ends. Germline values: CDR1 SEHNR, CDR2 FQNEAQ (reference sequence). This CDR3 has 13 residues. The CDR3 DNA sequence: TGTGCCAGCCCTGGACCTAGGGAGTCACCCCTCCACTTT. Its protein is CASPGPRESPLHF.

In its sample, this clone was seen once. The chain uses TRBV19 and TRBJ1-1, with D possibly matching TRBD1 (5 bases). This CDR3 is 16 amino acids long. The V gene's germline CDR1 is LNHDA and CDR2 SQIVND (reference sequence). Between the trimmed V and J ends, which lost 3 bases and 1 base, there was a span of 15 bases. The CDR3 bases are TGTGCCAGTAGTATCCCTGGGGCGGCGAGGAACACTGAAGCTTTCTTT. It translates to CASSIPGAARNTEAFF. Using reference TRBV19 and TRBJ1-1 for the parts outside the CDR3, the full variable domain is DGGITQSPKYLFRKEGQNVTLSCEQNLNHDAMYWYRQDPGQGLRLIYYSQIVNDFQKGDIAEGYSVSREKKESFPLTVTSAQKNPTAFYLCASSIPGAARNTEAFFGQGTRLTVV.

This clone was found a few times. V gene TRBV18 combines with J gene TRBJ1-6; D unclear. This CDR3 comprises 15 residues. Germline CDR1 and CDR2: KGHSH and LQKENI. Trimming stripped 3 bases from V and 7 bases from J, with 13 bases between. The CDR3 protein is CASSPVGGTNSPLHF. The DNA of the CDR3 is TGTGCCAGCTCACCCGTCGGCGGAACGAATTCACCCCTCCACTTT.

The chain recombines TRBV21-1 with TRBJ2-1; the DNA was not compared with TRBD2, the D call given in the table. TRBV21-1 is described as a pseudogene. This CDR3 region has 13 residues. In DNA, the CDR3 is TGTGCCGGAATAGCGGGATGGGGCAATGAGCAGTTCTTC. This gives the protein CAGIAGWGNEQFF.

DNA of the CDR3: TGTGCCAGCAGCTTAGGCGCGGGAAACACCATATATTTT. This gives the protein CASSLGAGNTIYF. The rearrangement links TRBV7-2 to TRBJ1-3; D ambiguous. The CDR3 loop spans 13 amino acids. Per the germline V gene, CDR1 is SGHTA and CDR2 is FQGNSA. V was trimmed by 1 base and J by 4 bases, leaving 5 bases between them.

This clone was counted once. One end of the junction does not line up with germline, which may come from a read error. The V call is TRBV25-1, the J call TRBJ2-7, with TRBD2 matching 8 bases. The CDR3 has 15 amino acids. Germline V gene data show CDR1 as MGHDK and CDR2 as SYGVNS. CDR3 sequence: CASSEYPLAGGELYF. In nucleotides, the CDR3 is TGTGCCAGCAGTGAATATCCGCTGGCGGGAGGTGAGCTGTACTTC.

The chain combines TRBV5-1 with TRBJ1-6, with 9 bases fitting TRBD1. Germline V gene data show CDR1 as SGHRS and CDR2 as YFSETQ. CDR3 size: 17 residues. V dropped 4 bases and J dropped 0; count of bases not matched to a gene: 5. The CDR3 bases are TGCGCCAGCAGCCCGGGGACAGGGAGCTCCTATAATTCACCCCTCCACTTT. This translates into CASSPGTGSSYNSPLHF.

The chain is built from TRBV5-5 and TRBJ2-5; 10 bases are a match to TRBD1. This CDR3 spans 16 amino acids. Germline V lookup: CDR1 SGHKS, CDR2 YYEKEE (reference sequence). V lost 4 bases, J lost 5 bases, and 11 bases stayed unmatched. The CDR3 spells CASSIPPGQGRETQYF. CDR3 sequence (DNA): TGTGCCAGCAGCATTCCCCCGGGACAGGGGAGGGAGACCCAGTACTTC.

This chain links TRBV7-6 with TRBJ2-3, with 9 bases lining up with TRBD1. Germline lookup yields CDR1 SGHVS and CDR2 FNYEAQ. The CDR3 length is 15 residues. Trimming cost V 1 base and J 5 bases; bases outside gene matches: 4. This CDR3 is CASSLGTGEGDTQYF. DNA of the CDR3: TGTGCCAGCAGCTTAGGGACAGGGGAGGGAGATACGCAGTATTTT.

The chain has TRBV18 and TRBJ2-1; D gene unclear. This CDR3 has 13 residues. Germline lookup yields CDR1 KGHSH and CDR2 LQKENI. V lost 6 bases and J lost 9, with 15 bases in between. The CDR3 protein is CASSPANPSEQFF. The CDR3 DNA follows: TGTGCCAGCTCCCCCGCAAATCCGAGTGAGCAGTTCTTC. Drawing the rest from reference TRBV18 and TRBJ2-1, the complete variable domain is NAGVMQNPRHLVRRRGQEARLRCSPMKGHSHVYWYRQLPEEGLKFMVYLQKENIIDESGMPKERFSAEFPKEGPSILRIQQVVRGDSAAYFCASSPANPSEQFFGPGTRLTVL.

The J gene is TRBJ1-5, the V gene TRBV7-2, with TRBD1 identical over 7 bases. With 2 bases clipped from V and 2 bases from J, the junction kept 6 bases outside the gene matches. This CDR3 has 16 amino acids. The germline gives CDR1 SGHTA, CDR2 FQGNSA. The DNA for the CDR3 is TGTGCCAGCAGCTTATTGACAGGGCTGGGCAATCAGCCCCAGCATTTT. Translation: CASSLLTGLGNQPQHF.

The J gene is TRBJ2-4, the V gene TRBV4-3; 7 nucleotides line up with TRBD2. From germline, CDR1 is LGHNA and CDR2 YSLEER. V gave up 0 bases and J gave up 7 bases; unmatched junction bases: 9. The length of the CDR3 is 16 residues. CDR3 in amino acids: CASSQDVNAGGNIQYF. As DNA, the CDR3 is TGCGCCAGCAGCCAAGATGTGAATGCCGGGGGGAACATTCAGTACTTC.

CDR3: CASSARDPLKTQYF. DNA for the CDR3: TGTGCCAGCAGCGCCCGGGACCCCCTAAAGACCCAGTACTTC. V is TRBV9 and J is TRBJ2-5; the D gene could be TRBD1 or TRBD2 (5 bases each). Trimming left V 3 bases short and J 6 bases short, with 15 bases between. CDR3 length: 14 residues. CDR1 and CDR2 from the germline V gene are SGDLS and YYNGEE.

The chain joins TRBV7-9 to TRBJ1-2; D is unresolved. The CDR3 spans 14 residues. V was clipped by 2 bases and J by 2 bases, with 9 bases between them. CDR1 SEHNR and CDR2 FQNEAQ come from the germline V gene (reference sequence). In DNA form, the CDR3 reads TGTGCCAGCAGCTTACTGCCACAGAACTATGGCTACACCTTC. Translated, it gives CASSLLPQNYGYTF.

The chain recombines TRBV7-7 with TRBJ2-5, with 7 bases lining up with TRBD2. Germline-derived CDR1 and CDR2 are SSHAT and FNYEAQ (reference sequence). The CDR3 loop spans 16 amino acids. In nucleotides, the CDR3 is TGTGCTAGCGCCGGGGGGTGGCCCGGGACCCAAGAGACCCAGTACTTC. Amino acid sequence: CASAGGWPGTQETQYF.

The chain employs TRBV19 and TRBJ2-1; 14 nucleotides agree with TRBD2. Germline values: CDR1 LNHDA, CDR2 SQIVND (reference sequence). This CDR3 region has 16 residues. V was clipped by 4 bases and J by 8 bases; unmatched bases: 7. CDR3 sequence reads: CASSTRLAGGIHEQFF. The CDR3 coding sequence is TGTGCCAGTAGTACGCGACTAGCGGGAGGGATTCATGAGCAGTTCTTC.

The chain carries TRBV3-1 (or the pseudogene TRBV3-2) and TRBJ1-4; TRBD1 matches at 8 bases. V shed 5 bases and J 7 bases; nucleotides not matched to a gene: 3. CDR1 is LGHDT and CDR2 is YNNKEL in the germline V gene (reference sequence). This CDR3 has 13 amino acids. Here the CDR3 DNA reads TGTGCCAGCAGCAGACAGGGGTCTGAAAAACTGTTTTTT. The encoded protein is CASSRQGSEKLFF.

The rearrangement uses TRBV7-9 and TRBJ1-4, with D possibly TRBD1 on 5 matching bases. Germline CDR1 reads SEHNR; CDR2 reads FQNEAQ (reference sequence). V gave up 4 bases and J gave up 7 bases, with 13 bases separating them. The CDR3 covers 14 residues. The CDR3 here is CASSSGGRGEKLFF. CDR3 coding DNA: TGTGCCAGCAGCTCCGGGGGTAGAGGTGAAAAACTGTTTTTT.

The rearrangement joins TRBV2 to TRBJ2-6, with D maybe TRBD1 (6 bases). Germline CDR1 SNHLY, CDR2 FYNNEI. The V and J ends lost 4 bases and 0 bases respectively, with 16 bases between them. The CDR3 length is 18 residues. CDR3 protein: CASSVDRRLSSGANVLTF. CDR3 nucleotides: TGTGCCAGCAGTGTCGACAGGCGTCTTAGCTCTGGGGCCAACGTCCTGACTTTC.

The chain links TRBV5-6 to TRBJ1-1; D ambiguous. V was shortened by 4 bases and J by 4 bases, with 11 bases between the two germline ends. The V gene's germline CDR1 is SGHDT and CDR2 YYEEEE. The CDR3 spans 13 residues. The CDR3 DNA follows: TGTGCCAGCAGCCGTGGTTGGGGCACTGAAGCTTTCTTT. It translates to CASSRGWGTEAFF.

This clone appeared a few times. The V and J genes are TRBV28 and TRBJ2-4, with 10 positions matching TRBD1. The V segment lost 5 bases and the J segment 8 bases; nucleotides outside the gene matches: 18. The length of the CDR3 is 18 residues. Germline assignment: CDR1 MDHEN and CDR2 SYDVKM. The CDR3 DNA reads TGTGCCAGCAGTCAAACCGGGACAGGGGACGCGAAGGGGGACATTCAGTACTTC. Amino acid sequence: CASSQTGTGDAKGDIQYF.